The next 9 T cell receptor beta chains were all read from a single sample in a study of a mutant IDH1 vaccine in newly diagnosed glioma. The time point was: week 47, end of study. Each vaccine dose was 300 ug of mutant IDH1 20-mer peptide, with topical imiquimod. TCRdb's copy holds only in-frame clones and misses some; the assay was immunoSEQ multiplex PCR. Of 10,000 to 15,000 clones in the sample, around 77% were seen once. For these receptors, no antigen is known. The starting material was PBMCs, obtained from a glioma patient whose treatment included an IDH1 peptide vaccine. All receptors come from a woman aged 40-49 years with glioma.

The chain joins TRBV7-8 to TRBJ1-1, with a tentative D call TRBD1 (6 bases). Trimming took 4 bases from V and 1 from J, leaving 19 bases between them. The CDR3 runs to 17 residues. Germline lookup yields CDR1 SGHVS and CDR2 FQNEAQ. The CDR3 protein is CASSCSGTHCENTEAFF. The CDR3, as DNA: TGTGCCAGCAGCTGCTCCGGGACACACTGTGAGAACACTGAAGCTTTCTTT.

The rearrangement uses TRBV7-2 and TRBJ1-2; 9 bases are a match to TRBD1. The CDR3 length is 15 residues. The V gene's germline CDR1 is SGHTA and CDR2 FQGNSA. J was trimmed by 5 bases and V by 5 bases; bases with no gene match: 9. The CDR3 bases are TGTGCCAGCAGCGTAGTGGGACAGGGAGATTATGGCTACACCTTC. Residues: CASSVVGQGDYGYTF.

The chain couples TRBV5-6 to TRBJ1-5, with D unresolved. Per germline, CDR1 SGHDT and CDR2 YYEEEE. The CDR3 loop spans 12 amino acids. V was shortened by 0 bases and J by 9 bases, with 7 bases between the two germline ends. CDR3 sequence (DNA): TGTGCCAGCAGCTTGGCCGTTGGGCCCCAGCATTTT. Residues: CASSLAVGPQHF. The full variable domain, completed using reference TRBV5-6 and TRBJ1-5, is DAGVTQSPTHLIKTRGQQVTLRCSPKSGHDTVSWYQQALGQGPQFIFQYYEEEERQRGNFPDRFSGHQFPNYSSELNVNALLLGDSALYLCASSLAVGPQHFGDGTRLSIL.

CDR3 sequence: CASTVGQAGGYTF. The CDR3 bases are TGTGCCAGCACCGTTGGACAGGCTGGGGGCTACACCTTC. This chain connects TRBV5-8 to TRBJ1-2; 7 positions match TRBD1. CDR3 length: 13 residues. V trimming: 6 bases; J trimming: 8 bases; junction bases outside the gene matches: 10. Germline assignment: CDR1 SGHTS and CDR2 YDEGEE.

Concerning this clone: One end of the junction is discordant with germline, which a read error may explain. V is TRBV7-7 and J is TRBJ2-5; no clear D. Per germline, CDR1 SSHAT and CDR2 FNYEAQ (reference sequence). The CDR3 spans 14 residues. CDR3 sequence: CASSLGEDQETQYF. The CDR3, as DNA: TGTGCTAGCAGCTTAGGAGAGGACCAAGAGACCCAGTACTTC.

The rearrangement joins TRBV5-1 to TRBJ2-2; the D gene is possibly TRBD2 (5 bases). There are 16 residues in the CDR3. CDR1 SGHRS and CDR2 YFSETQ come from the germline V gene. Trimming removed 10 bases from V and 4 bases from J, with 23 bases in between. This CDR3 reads CARRALERDLTGELFF. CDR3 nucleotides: TGCGCCCGTCGGGCACTAGAGCGAGACCTCACCGGGGAGCTGTTTTTT. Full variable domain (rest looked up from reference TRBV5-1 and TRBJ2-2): KAGVTQTPRYLIKTRGQQVTLSCSPISGHRSVSWYQQTPGQGLQFLFEYFSETQRNKGNFPGRFSGRQFSNSRSEMNVSTLELGDSALYLCARRALERDLTGELFFGEGSRLTVL.

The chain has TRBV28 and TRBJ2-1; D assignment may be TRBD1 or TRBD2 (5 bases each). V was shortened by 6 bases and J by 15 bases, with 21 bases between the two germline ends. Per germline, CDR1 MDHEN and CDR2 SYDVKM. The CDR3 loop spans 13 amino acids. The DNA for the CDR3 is TGTGCCAGCAGCCCCCACGGGGCTAGTAAGAGGTTCTTC. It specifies CASSPHGASKRFF.

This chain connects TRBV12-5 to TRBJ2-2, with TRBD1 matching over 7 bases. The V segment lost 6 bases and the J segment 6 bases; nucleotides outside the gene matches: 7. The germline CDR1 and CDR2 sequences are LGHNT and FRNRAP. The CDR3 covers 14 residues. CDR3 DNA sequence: TGTGCTAGTGGACGGACAGGTAGCTCCGGGGAGCTGTTTTTT. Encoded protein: CASGRTGSSGELFF.

The DNA for the CDR3 is TGTGCCAGCTCACCTAGGGACTCCTACGAGCAGTACTTC. Translation: CASSPRDSYEQYF. J is TRBJ2-7 and V is TRBV18; D gene uncertain. The CDR3 has 13 residues. Germline lookup yields CDR1 KGHSH and CDR2 LQKENI. V was cut by 3 bases and J by 0 bases, with 6 bases left in between. The complete variable domain, with remaining parts taken from reference TRBV18 and TRBJ2-7, reads NAGVMQNPRHLVRRRGQEARLRCSPMKGHSHVYWYRQLPEEGLKFMVYLQKENIIDESGMPKERFSAEFPKEGPSILRIQQVVRGDSAAYFCASSPRDSYEQYFGPGTRLTVT.